This T cell receptor (beta chain) was documented in a study of blood T cell repertoires in COVID-19. Study overall: Whether acute or convalescent, the COVID-19 samples came from the United States, Italy and Spain. Sources were T cells, B-cell-depleted T cells, or PBMCs; the material itself was cDNA or gDNA.

The CDR3 runs 13 residues. The V and J ends lost 6 bases and 0 bases respectively, with 8 bases between them. Methods used by the authors: Using reference gene primer amplification, nucleated cell counts were estimated. This table comes from immunoSEQ multiplex PCR, and its TCRdb copy is limited to in-frame clones, with some not included. The V and J calls and the clone size are those of that table, but D and trimming were determined from the DNA. The repertoire holds nearly 110,000 clones, with 71% as singletons. The specimen sequenced was peripheral blood. The clonotype was recovered from a human donor with acute or convalescent COVID-19. The donor label of this sample is uncertain. The chain joins TRBV12-3 or TRBV12-4 to TRBJ1-1; perhaps TRBD1 as D (6 bases). The CDR3 sequence is CASSRGLNTEAFF. The CDR3, as DNA: TGTGCCAGCAGCAGGGGTCTGAACACTGAAGCTTTCTTT.